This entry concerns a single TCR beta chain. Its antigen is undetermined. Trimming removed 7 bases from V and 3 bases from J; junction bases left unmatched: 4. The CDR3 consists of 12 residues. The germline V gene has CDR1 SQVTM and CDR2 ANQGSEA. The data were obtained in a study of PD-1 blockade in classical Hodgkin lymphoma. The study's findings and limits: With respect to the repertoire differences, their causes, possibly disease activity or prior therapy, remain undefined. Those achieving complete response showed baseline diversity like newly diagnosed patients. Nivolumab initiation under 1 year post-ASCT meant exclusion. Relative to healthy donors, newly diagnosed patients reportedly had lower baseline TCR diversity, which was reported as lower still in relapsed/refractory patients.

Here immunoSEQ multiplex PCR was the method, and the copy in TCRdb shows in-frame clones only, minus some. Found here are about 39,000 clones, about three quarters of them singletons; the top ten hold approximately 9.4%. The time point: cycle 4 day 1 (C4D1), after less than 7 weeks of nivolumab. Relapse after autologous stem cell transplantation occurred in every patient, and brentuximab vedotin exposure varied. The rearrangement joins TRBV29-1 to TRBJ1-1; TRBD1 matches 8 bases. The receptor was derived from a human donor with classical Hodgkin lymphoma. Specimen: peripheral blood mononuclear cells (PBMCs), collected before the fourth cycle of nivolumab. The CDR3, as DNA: TGCAGCGCACAGGGGGGCGACACTGAAGCTTTCTTT. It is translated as CSAQGGDTEAFF.